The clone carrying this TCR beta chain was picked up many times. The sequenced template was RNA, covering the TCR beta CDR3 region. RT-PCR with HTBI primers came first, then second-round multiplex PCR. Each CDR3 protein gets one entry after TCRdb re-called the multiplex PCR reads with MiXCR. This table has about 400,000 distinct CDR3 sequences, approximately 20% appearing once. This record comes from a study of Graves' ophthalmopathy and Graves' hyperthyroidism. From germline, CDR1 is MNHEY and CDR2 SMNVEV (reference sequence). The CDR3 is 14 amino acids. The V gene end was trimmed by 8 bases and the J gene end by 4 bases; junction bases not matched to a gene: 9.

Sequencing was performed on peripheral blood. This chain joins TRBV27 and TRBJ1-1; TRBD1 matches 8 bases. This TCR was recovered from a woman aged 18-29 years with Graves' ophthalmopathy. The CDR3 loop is CASRTGQGVTEAFF. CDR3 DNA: TGTGCCAGCCGTACTGGACAGGGCGTCACTGAAGCTTTCTTT.